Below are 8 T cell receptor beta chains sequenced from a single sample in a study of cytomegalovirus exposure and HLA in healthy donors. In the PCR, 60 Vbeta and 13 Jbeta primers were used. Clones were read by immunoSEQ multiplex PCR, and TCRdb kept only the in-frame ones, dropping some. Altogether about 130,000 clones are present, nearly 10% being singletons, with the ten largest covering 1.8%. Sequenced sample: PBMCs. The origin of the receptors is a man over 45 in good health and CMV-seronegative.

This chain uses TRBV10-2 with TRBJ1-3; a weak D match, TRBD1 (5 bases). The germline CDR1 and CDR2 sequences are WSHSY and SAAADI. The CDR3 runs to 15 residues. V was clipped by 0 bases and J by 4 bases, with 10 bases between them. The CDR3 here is CASSESAGSGNTIYF. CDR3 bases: TGCGCCAGCAGTGAGTCGGCAGGGTCAGGAAACACCATATATTTT.

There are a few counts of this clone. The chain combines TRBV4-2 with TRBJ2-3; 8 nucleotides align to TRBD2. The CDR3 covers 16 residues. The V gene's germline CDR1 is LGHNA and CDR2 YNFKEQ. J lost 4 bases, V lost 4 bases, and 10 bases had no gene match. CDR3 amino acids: CASSPGSREGADTQYF. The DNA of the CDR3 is TGTGCCAGCAGCCCCGGTAGCCGGGAGGGAGCAGATACGCAGTATTTT.

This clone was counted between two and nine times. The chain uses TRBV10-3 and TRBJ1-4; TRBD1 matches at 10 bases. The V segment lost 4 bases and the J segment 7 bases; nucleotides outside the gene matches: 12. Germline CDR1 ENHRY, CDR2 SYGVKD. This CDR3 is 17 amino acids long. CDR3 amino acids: CAISGGDRGGFGEKLFF. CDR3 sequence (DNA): TGTGCCATCAGTGGAGGGGACAGGGGAGGATTTGGTGAAAAACTGTTTTTT.

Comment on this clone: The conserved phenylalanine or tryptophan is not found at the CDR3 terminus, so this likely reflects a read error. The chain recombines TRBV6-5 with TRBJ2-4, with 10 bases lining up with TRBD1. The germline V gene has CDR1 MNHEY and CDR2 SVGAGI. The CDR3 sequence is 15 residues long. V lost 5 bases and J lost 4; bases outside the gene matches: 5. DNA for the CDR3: TGTGCCAGCAGTACGCGGGGACAGGGGAAAAACATTCAGTACCTC. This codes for CASSTRGQGKNIQYL.

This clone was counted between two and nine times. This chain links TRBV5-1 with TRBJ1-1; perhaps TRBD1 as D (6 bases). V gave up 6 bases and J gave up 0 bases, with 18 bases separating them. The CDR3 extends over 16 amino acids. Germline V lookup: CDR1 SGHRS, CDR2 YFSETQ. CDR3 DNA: TGCGCCAGCACGCTGGCACCGGGACAAATGAACACTGAAGCTTTCTTT. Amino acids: CASTLAPGQMNTEAFF.

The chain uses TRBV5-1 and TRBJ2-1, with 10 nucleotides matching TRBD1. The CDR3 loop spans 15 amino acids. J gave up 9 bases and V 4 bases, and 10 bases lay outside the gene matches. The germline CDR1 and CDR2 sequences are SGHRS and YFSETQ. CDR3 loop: CASSETGGGLGEQFF. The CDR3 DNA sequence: TGCGCCAGCAGCGAGACAGGGGGCGGACTCGGTGAGCAGTTCTTC.

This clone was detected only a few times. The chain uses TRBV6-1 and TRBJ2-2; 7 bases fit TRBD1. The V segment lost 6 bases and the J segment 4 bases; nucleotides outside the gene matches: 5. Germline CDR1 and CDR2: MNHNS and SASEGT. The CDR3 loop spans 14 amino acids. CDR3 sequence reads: CASSRDSLTGELFF. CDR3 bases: TGTGCCAGCAGCCGGGACAGCCTCACCGGGGAGCTGTTTTTT.

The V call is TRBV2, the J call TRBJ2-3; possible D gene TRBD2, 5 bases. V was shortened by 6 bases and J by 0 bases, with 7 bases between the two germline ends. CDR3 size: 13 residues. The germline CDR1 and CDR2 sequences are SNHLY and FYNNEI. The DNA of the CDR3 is TGTGCCAGCAGCCGAGGGAGCACAGATACGCAGTATTTT. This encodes CASSRGSTDTQYF.